This passage covers 14 T cell receptor beta chains from one sample sequenced in a study of cytomegalovirus exposure and HLA in healthy donors. The PCR contained 60 Vbeta and 13 Jbeta primers. Using immunoSEQ multiplex PCR, the repertoire was profiled, and TCRdb retains in-frame clones only, with some absent. Altogether 150,000 or so clones are present, approximately 71% being singletons, with the ten largest covering about 10%. Sequences were obtained from PBMCs. These receptors were taken from a man aged 18 to 35 in good health and CMV-seropositive.

This chain connects TRBV6-1 to TRBJ2-7; D is possibly TRBD1 (6 bases). Germline-derived CDR1 and CDR2 are MNHNS and SASEGT. The CDR3 sequence is 15 residues long. Trimming stripped 6 bases from V and 0 bases from J, with 15 bases between. CDR3 amino acids: CASRERQVPSYEQYF. The CDR3 nucleotides read TGTGCCAGCAGGGAAAGACAGGTTCCCTCCTACGAGCAGTACTTC.

This rearrangement joins TRBV6-5 to TRBJ2-2; 7 bases fit TRBD2. Trimming cost V 11 bases and J 0 bases; bases outside gene matches: 3. The V gene's germline CDR1 is MNHEY and CDR2 SVGAGI. This CDR3 contains 13 residues. The CDR3 here is CACRGANTGELFF. CDR3 DNA sequence: TGTGCCTGCCGGGGGGCGAACACCGGGGAGCTGTTTTTT.

Details on this clone: A read error may account for a junction end that differs from germline. The J gene is TRBJ2-5, the V gene TRBV30; possible D gene TRBD1, 5 bases. The CDR3 has 14 residues. Germline-derived CDR1 and CDR2 are GTSNPN and SVGIG (reference sequence). CDR3 nucleotides: TGTGCCTGGAGTGTAGAGACAGATCAAGAGCCCCAGTACTTC. This gives the protein CAWSVETDQEPQYF.

The chain couples TRBV7-8 to TRBJ2-1; D uncertain. CDR1 is SGHVS, CDR2 FQNEAQ, per germline. V lost 0 bases to trimming and J lost 5 bases, with 11 bases between them. This CDR3 contains 15 residues. Here the CDR3 DNA reads TGTGCCAGCAGCTTAGCGCGGATCAGCAACAATGAGCAGTTCTTC. Translating it yields CASSLARISNNEQFF.

The chain couples TRBV28 to TRBJ2-7; 9 nucleotides line up with TRBD2. The V gene's germline CDR1 is MDHEN and CDR2 SYDVKM. V shed 10 bases and J 0 bases; nucleotides not matched to a gene: 7. The length of the CDR3 is 14 residues. The CDR3 sequence: CATTRGGDSYEQYF. DNA of the CDR3: TGTGCCACCACACGCGGGGGGGACTCCTACGAGCAGTACTTC.

This chain joins TRBV29-1 and TRBJ2-7; TRBD2 aligns across 7 bases. Germline CDR1 reads SQVTM; CDR2 reads ANQGSEA. CDR3 size: 15 residues. V was clipped by 1 base and J by 1 base; unmatched bases: 7. The CDR3 DNA follows: TGCAGCGTTGAAGTACTAGCGCGTGGGTCCTACGAGCAGTACTTC. It is translated as CSVEVLARGSYEQYF.

There are a few counts of this clone. The rearrangement links TRBV28 to TRBJ1-1; D not resolved. The CDR3 runs 16 residues. The germline gives CDR1 MDHEN, CDR2 SYDVKM. V lost 7 bases, J lost 4 bases, and 22 bases lay in between. CDR3 protein: CASTLAVMSPLTEAFF. CDR3 nucleotides: TGTGCCAGCACCCTGGCGGTAATGAGCCCCCTCACTGAAGCTTTCTTT.

The chain combines TRBV6-5 with TRBJ1-5, with 7 bases aligning to TRBD1. The V segment lost 7 bases and the J segment 5 bases; nucleotides outside the gene matches: 5. CDR3 size: 13 residues. The V gene's germline CDR1 is MNHEY and CDR2 SVGAGI. This CDR3 reads CASKNRGDQPQHF. The CDR3 DNA is TGTGCCAGCAAGAACAGGGGCGATCAGCCCCAGCATTTT.

The V gene is TRBV19, the J gene TRBJ2-5; TRBD2 agrees at 8 bases. TRBJ2-7 explains the end of the DNA better; the J call may be wrong. The CDR3 loop spans 13 amino acids. Germline loops: CDR1 LNHDA, CDR2 SQIVND (reference sequence). The chain's CDR3 is CASSGLAGYEQYF. In DNA form, the CDR3 reads TGTGCCAGTAGCGGGCTAGCGGGCTACGAGCAGTACTTC.

This chain uses TRBV10-3 with TRBJ2-2, with 7 bases lining up with TRBD1. The V segment lost 8 bases and the J segment 4 bases; nucleotides outside the gene matches: 4. Germline V lookup: CDR1 ENHRY, CDR2 SYGVKD. The CDR3 is made up of 13 amino acids. CDR3 protein: CAIPTGITGELFF. CDR3 nucleotide sequence: TGTGCCATCCCGACAGGGATCACCGGGGAGCTGTTTTTT.

The chain has TRBV30 and TRBJ2-7, with 7 bases identical to TRBD2. This CDR3 is built from 14 residues. Germline trimming cut 3 bases from V and 0 bases from J; bases unmatched to any gene: 5. The V gene's germline CDR1 is GTSNPN and CDR2 SVGIG (reference sequence). The CDR3 sequence: CAWRRLARSYEQYF. CDR3 sequence (DNA): TGTGCCTGGAGACGACTAGCACGCTCCTACGAGCAGTACTTC.

The chain couples TRBV27 to TRBJ2-7; 13 bases are a match to TRBD2. The CDR3 has 16 residues. The germline V gene encodes CDR1 MNHEY and CDR2 SMNVEV (reference sequence). V lost 8 bases, J lost 3 bases, and 10 bases stayed unmatched. CDR3 residues: CASGSMGTSGVYEQYF. The CDR3 nucleotides read TGTGCCAGCGGATCCATGGGGACTAGCGGGGTCTACGAGCAGTACTTC.

The chain has TRBV2 and TRBJ2-7; D may be TRBD1 (6 bases). Germline lookup yields CDR1 SNHLY and CDR2 FYNNEI. Trimming cost V 5 bases and J 3 bases, with 14 bases left between them. The CDR3 extends over 14 amino acids. The CDR3, as DNA: TGTGCCAGCAGTACGACCAGGGGAGTCTACGAGCAGTACTTC. Protein product: CASSTTRGVYEQYF.

The chain is built from TRBV6-1 and TRBJ2-1; 10 bases are shared with TRBD1. Germline assignment: CDR1 MNHNS and CDR2 SASEGT. The ends lost 5 bases at V and 7 bases at J; junction bases unmatched: 5. The CDR3 runs to 14 residues. CDR3: CASSSRTGGNEQFF. DNA for the CDR3: TGTGCCAGCAGTTCCCGGACAGGGGGGAATGAGCAGTTCTTC.